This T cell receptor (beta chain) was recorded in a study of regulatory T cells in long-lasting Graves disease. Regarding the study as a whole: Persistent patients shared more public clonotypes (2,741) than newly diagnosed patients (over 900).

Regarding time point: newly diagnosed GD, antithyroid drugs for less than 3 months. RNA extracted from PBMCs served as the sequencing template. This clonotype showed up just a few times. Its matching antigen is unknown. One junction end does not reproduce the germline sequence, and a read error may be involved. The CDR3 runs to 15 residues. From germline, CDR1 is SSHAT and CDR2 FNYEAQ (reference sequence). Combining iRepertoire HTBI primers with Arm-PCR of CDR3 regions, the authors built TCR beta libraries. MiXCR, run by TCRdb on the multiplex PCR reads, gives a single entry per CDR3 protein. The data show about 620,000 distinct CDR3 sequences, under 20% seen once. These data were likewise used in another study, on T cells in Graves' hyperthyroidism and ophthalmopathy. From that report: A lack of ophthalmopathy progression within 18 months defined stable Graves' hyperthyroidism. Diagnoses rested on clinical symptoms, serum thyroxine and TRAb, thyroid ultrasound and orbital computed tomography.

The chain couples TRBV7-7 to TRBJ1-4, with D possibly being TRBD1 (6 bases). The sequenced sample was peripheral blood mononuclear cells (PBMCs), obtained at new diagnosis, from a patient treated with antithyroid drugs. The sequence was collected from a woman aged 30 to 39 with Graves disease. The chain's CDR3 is CASSSPGAHNEKLFF. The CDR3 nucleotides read TGTGCTAGCAGCTCTCCAGGGGCCCATAATGAAAAACTGTTTTTT.